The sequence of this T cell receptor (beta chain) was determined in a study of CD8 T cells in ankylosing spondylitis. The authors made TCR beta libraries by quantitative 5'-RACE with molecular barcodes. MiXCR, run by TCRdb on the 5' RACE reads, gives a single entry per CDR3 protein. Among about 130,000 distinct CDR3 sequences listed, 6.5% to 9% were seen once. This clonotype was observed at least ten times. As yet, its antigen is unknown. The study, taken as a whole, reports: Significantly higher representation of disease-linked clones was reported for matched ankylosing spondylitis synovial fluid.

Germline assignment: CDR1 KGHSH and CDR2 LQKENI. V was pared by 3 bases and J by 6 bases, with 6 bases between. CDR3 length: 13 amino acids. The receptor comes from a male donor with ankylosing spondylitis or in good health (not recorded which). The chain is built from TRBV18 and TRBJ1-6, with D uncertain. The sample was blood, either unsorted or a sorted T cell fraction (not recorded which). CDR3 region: CASSPASNSPLHF. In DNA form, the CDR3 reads TGTGCCAGCTCACCGGCCAGTAATTCACCCCTCCACTTT.